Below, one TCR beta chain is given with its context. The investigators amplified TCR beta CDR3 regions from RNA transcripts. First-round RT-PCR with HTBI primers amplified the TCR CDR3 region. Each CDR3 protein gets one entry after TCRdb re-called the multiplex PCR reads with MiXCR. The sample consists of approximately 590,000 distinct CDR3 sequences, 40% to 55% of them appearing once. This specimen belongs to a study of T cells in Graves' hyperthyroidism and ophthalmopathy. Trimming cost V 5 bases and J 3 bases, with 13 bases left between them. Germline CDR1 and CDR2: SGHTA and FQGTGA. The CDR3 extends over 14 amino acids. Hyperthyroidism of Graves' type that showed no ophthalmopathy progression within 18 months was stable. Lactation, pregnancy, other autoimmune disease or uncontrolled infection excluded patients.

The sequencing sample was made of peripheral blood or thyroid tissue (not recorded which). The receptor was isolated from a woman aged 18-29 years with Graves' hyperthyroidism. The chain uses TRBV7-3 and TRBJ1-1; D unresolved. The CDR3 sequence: CASSPSGMDTEAFF. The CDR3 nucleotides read TGTGCCAGCAGCCCGAGCGGGATGGACACTGAAGCTTTCTTT.